The 3 T cell receptor beta chains below all came from one sample that was sequenced in a study of CD8 T cells in ankylosing spondylitis (dated by TCRdb to about 2017). The library was made by 5' RACE. This sample was sequenced with an Illumina HiSeq 2500. Through fastp at Q25 and MiXCR, TCRdb rebuilt clones from the public reads, retaining in-frame beta chains. Each CDR3 protein appears once, grouped with its most common genes and DNA. Here the sample has about 150,000 distinct CDR3 sequences; 40% to 50% occur a single time. The ten largest clones capture roughly 15% of the sample. The sequenced sample was synovial fluid, either unsorted or a sorted T cell fraction (not recorded which). These receptors originate from a male donor with ankylosing spondylitis.

The CDR3 spells CASSGGLAGPLEQYF. CDR3 coding DNA: TGTGCCAGCAGCGGGGGACTAGCGGGTCCACTCGAGCAGTACTTC. V and J are TRBV5-4 and TRBJ2-7; TRBD2 matches 12 bases. J gave up 6 bases and V 4 bases, and 8 bases lay outside the gene matches. Germline CDR1 SGHNT, CDR2 YYREEE (reference sequence). This CDR3 contains 15 residues.

This clonotype has ten or more counts. This rearrangement joins TRBV5-1 to TRBJ2-5; unclear D gene. The CDR3 consists of 13 residues. The V gene lost 6 bases and the J gene lost 2 bases, with 11 bases spanning the gap. Per germline, CDR1 SGHRS and CDR2 YFSETQ. CDR3 bases: TGCGCCAGCATTGACCACAATCAAGAGACCCAGTACTTC. The encoded protein is CASIDHNQETQYF.

This clonotype was recorded only once. This chain links TRBV29-1 with TRBJ2-2; D is unclear. Germline CDR1 is SQVTM and CDR2 is ANQGSEA. The CDR3 runs 13 residues. V was pared by 6 bases and J by 2 bases, with 10 bases between. CDR3 DNA sequence: TGCAGCGTCCAAGGACCAAACACCGGGGAGCTGTTTTTT. Protein: CSVQGPNTGELFF.